This T cell receptor (beta chain) originates from a study of cytomegalovirus exposure and HLA in healthy donors. Study at large: T cells numbering about 180 million yielded some 110 million unique TCR beta sequences in an earlier analysis. The study's findings and limits: It was 164 TCR beta chains that were listed as cytomegalovirus-associated. When a later analysis compared HLA-associated TCR beta chains with equally common others, the HLA-associated chains turned out to be more clonally expanded and to have lower generation probabilities.

As regards this clone: Its antigen is not known.

The V end was cut by 5 bases, the J end by 1 base, with 8 bases between. CDR1 is SGHTA and CDR2 is FQGNSA in the germline V gene. The CDR3 is 13 amino acids. It was with 60 Vbeta and 13 Jbeta primers that the PCR ran. The method was immunoSEQ multiplex PCR; TCRdb's version includes in-frame clones alone and lacks a portion of them. The sample lists about 120,000 clones, about four fifths occurring once. All the people who gave samples were healthy bone marrow donors. The sequenced sample consisted of PBMCs. This chain joins TRBV7-2 and TRBJ1-1; D is ambiguous. This TCR came from a woman younger than 35 in good health and CMV-seronegative. DNA for the CDR3: TGTGCCAGCAGCCCCCGAGGGAACACTGAAGCTTTCTTT. As protein: CASSPRGNTEAFF.